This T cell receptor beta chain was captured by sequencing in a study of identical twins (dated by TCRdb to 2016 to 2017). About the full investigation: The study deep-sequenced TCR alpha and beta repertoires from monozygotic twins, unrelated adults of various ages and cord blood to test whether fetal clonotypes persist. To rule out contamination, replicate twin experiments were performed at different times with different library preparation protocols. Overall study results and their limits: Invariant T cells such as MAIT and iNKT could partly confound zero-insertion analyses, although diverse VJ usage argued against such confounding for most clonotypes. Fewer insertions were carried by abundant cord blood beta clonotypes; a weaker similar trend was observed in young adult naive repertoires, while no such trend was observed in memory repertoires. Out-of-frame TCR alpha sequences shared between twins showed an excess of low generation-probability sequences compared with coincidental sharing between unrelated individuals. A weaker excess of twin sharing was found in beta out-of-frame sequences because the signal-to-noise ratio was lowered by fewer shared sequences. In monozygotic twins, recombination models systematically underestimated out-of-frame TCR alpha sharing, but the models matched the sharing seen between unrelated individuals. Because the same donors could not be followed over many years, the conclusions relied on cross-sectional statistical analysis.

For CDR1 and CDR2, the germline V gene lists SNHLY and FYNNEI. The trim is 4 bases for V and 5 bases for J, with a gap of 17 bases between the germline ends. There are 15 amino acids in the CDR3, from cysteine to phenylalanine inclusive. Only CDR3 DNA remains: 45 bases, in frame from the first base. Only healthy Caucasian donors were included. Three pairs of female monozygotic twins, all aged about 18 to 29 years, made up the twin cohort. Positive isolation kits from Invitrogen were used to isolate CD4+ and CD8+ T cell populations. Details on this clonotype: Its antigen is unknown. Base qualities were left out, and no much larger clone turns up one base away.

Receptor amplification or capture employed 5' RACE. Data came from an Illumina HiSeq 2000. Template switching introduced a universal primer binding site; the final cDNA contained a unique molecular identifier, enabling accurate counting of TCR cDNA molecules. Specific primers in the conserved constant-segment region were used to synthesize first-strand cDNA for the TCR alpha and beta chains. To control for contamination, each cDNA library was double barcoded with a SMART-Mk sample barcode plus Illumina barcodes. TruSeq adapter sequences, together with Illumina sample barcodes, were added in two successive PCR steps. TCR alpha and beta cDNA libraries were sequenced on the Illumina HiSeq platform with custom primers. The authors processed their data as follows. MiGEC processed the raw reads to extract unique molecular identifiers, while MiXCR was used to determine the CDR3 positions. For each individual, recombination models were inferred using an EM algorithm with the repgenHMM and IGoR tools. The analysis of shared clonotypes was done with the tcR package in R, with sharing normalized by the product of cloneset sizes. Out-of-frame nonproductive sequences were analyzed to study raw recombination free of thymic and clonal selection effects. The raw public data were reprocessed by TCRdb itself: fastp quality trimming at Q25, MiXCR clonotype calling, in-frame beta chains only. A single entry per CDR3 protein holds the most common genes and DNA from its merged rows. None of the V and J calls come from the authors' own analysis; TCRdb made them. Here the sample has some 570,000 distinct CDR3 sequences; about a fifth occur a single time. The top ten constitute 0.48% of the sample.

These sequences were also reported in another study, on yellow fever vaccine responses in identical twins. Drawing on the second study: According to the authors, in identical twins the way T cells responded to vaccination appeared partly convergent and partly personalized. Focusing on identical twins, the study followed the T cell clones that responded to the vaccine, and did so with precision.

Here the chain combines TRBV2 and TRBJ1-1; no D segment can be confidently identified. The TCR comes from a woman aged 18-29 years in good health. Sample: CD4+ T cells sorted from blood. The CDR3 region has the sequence CASSVVAAKKTEAFF. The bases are TGTGCCAGCAGTGTGGTGGCAGCAAAAAAAACTGAAGCTTTCTTT. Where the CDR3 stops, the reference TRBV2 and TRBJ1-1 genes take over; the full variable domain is EPEVTQTPSHQVTQMGQEVILRCVPISNHLYFYWYRQILGQKVEFLVSFYNNEISEKSEIFDDQFSVERPDGSNFTLKIRSTKLEDSAMYFCASSVVAAKKTEAFFGQGTRLTVV.